This T cell receptor beta chain was profiled in a study of T cell responses to AZD1222 COVID-19 vaccine. General study points: Rises in breadth and depth of Spike-specific TCRs came after two AZD1222 doses. Among the donors, most were white British and more were female, and clonal diversity was possibly underestimated.

The V end lost 1 base, the J end lost 9 bases, and 7 bases lay between the germline ends. In germline, CDR1 is GTSNPN, CDR2 SVGIG (reference sequence). The CDR3 consists of 12 residues. As to this clone: The antigen remains unidentified.

Profiled with immunoSEQ multiplex PCR; TCRdb holds only in-frame clones, not every one. This table has fewer than 120,000 clones, roughly nine tenths appearing once. The specimen comprised peripheral blood, sampled on day 0 of AZD1222 vaccination. The chain couples TRBV30 to TRBJ1-6, with D tentatively TRBD1 (5 bases). This sequence was found in an adult in good health. The CDR3 loop is CAWSGGASPLHF. The CDR3 DNA follows: TGTGCCTGGAGTGGTGGGGCTTCACCCCTCCACTTT.